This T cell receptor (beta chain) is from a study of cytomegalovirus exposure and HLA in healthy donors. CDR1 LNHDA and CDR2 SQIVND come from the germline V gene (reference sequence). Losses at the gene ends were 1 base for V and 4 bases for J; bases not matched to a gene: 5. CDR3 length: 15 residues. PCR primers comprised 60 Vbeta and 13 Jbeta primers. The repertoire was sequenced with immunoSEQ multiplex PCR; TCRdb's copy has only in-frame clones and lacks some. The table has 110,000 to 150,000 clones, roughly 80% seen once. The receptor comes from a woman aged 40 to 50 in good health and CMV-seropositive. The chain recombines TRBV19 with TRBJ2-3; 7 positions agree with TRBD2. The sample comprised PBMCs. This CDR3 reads CASSIAAGRSDTQYF. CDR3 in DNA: TGTGCCAGTAGTATAGCAGCGGGGCGGTCAGATACGCAGTATTTT. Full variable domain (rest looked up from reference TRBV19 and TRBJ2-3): DGGITQSPKYLFRKEGQNVTLSCEQNLNHDAMYWYRQDPGQGLRLIYYSQIVNDFQKGDIAEGYSVSREKKESFPLTVTSAQKNPTAFYLCASSIAAGRSDTQYFGPGTRLTVL.